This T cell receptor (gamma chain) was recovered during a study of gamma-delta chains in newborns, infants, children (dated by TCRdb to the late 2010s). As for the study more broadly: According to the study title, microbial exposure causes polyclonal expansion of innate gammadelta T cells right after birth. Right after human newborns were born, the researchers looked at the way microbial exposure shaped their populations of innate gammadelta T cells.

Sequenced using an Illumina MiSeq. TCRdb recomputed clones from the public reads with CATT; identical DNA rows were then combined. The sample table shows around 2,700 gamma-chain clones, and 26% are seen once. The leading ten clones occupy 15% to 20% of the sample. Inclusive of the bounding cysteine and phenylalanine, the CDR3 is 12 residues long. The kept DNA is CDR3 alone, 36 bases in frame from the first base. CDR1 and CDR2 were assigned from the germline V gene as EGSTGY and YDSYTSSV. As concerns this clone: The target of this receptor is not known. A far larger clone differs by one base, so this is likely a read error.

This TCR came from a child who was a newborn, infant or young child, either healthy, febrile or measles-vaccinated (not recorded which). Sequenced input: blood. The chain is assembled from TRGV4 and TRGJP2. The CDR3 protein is CATRDLYWIKTF. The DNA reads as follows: TGTGCCACCCGGGATTTGTATTGGATCAAGACGTTT.